This T cell receptor beta chain was observed in a study of blood T cells in healthy people across ages. In terms of origin and age, donors were healthy Caucasian individuals from Russia aged about 6 to 90. A second PCR, run for roughly 7 to 12 cycles, used a sample-barcoded 5' primer plus a J-beta primer mix. TCRdb recomputed calls from the 5' RACE reads with MiXCR, one row per CDR3 protein. Among about 1 million distinct CDR3 sequences, 45% were seen once, and the ten largest hold 18%. This CDR3 has 22 residues. Germline CDR1 and CDR2: MNHEY and SMNVEV (reference sequence). Trimming pared 11 bases from V and 11 bases from J, leaving 51 bases between.

The TCR sequence derives from a woman aged 55 to 70 in good health. Sequenced sample: blood. V is TRBV27 and J is TRBJ2-5; a weak D match, TRBD2 (6 bases). The CDR3 DNA reads as TGTGCCCCCTACTTTCGGGGGTCAGAGAAGTTAAGTCGAGGATTTGAGTCCTACAAGCAGTACTTC. Residues: CAPYFRGSEKLSRGFESYKQYF.